The clone carrying this T cell receptor beta chain was picked up many times. Its specificity is not known. Source study methods: In papillary thyroid cancer, a distant-metastasis classifier was built using CDR3 differences across clinicopathological groups. With MiXCR, TCRdb called clones anew from the PCR reads. V and J calls and clone size were set by TCRdb, not the authors. The table records tens of thousands of clones, approximately 24% of them present only once. Among the patients, none had received any treatment before thyroid surgery. The CDR3 sequence is 15 residues long. Germline-derived CDR1 and CDR2 are DFQATT and SNEGSKA (reference sequence). V was clipped by 0 bases and J by 3 bases, with 12 bases between them. The sample is drawn from a study of metastatic and nonmetastatic thyroid tumors. Whole-study context: Malignant and benign thyroid patients had repertoires compared in peripheral blood and tumor or nodule tissue.

Study-wide results and caveats: Compared with benign nodules, malignant thyroid tumors were reported to have significantly higher TCR beta diversity in both blood and tumor.

Sequenced sample: blood. The chain employs TRBV20-1 and TRBJ1-5, with D possibly being TRBD1 (6 bases). This receptor was obtained from a male donor with papillary thyroid cancer or a benign thyroid nodule (not recorded which). Some clones in this sample may be carry-over from other donors' samples. The DNA for the CDR3 is TGCAGTGCTAGAGATGGGGGCGGTCACAATCAGCCCCAGCATTTT. Protein product: CSARDGGGHNQPQHF.